Presented here are 21 T cell receptor beta chains from one specimen sequenced in a study of blood T cells in healthy people across ages. A second about 7 to 12 cycle PCR used barcoded and J-beta primers. Via MiXCR, TCRdb re-called the 5' RACE reads, giving one row per CDR3 protein. The table lists hundreds of thousands of distinct CDR3 sequences, 20% to 30% of them singletons. The data were also submitted as part of a second study, on T cells of mothers and their children.

Material for sequencing was blood. The receptors shown here come from a boy younger than 18 in good health.

This clonotype was counted a few times. The V gene is TRBV28, the J gene TRBJ1-2; D is possibly TRBD1 (6 bases). V lost 3 bases, J lost 8 bases, and 13 bases lay in between. The CDR3 consists of 13 residues. Per germline, CDR1 MDHEN and CDR2 SYDVKM. The CDR3 reads CASSFVDRLGYTF. Written as DNA, the CDR3 is TGTGCCAGCAGTTTTGTAGACAGGCTGGGCTACACCTTC.

At least ten counts were recorded for this clonotype. V and J are TRBV12-3 or TRBV12-4 and TRBJ2-1, with 14 bases identical to TRBD2. This CDR3 has 20 amino acids. The junction had 14 bases not matched to a gene; V was cut back by 6 bases and J by 1 base. The CDR3, as DNA: TGTGCCAGCAGCCCACCTCCGGGACTAGCGGGAGTAGGTTCCTACAATGAGCAGTTCTTC. Residues: CASSPPPGLAGVGSYNEQFF.

This clonotype was observed a few times. The V gene is TRBV20-1, the J gene TRBJ2-7; perhaps TRBD2 as D (5 bases). The CDR3 has 15 amino acids. Trimming cost V 4 bases and J 6 bases, with 22 bases left between them. Per germline, CDR1 DFQATT and CDR2 SNEGSKA (reference sequence). CDR3 sequence: CSATLTRRIMGEQYF. The DNA of the CDR3 is TGCAGTGCTACTTTAACTAGGAGGATAATGGGCGAGCAGTACTTC.

The chain combines TRBV28 with TRBJ1-4; a possible D gene is TRBD1 (5 bases). Germline-derived CDR1 and CDR2 are MDHEN and SYDVKM. Trimming took 5 bases from V and 7 from J, leaving 20 bases between them. This CDR3 has 16 residues. The chain's CDR3 is CASSPEFRGSGEKLFF. In nucleotides, the CDR3 is TGTGCCAGCAGTCCCGAATTTAGGGGATCGGGTGAAAAACTGTTTTTT. Filled out from reference TRBV28 and TRBJ1-4, the complete variable domain reads DVKVTQSSRYLVKRTGEKVFLECVQDMDHENMFWYRQDPGLGLRLIYFSYDVKMKEKGDIPEGYSVSREKKERFSLILESASTNQTSMYLCASSPEFRGSGEKLFFGSGTQLSVL.

This clonotype was seen at least ten times. The rearrangement uses TRBV5-1 and TRBJ2-5, with 8 bases fitting TRBD1. Germline loops: CDR1 SGHRS, CDR2 YFSETQ. The CDR3 contains 14 residues. The trim removed 5 bases at V and 1 base at J, leaving 4 bases unmatched. The CDR3 here is CASRDRGGQETQYF. CDR3 coding DNA: TGCGCCAGCAGAGACAGGGGAGGCCAAGAGACCCAGTACTTC.

The chain joins TRBV7-2 to TRBJ2-5, with D possibly being TRBD2 (5 bases). The J call is doubtful: the DNA matches TRBJ2-1 better. There are 13 residues in the CDR3. Germline V gene sequence: CDR1 SGHTA, CDR2 FQGNSA. The CDR3 DNA reads TGTGCCAGCAGCTTAGGAGGGTCCGATGAGCAGTTCTTC. Translation gives CASSLGGSDEQFF.

This clonotype was picked up a small number of times. The genes are TRBV7-9 and TRBJ1-1, with a possible D match to TRBD1 (6 bases). This CDR3 region has 15 residues. The V gene lost 2 bases and the J gene lost 2 bases, with 12 bases spanning the gap. Per germline, CDR1 SEHNR and CDR2 FQNEAQ (reference sequence). CDR3 amino acids: CASSLLTGTNTEAFF. CDR3 DNA sequence: TGTGCCAGCAGCTTACTTACAGGGACAAACACTGAAGCTTTCTTT.

This chain links TRBV5-1 with TRBJ2-5; perhaps TRBD2 as D (5 bases). V lost 3 bases and J lost 2, with 14 bases in between. Germline V gene lookup returns CDR1 SGHRS and CDR2 YFSETQ. CDR3 length equals 15 residues. The CDR3 loop reads CASSSGRGLQETQYF. DNA for the CDR3: TGCGCCAGCAGCTCCGGACGGGGATTACAAGAGACCCAGTACTTC.

This clonotype has at least ten counts. V and J are TRBV7-2 and TRBJ2-1, with unresolved D. The germline V gene has CDR1 SGHTA and CDR2 FQGNSA. There are 11 residues in the CDR3. V shed 3 bases and J shed 9 bases, with 6 bases lying between them. The CDR3 coding sequence is TGTGCCAGCAGCTTGCTGAGTGAGCAGTTCTTC. Protein sequence: CASSLLSEQFF.

In its sample, this clonotype was seen a few times. The chain combines TRBV9 with TRBJ2-3; maybe TRBD2 (6 bases). The CDR3 has 15 residues. Germline CDR1 SGDLS, CDR2 YYNGEE. Trimming pared 0 bases from V and 4 bases from J, leaving 12 bases between. CDR3 coding DNA: TGTGCCAGCAGCGTAGAGGGCGGGAACTCAGATACGCAGTATTTT. Its translation is CASSVEGGNSDTQYF. Based on the CDR3 plus reference TRBV9 and TRBJ2-3, the full variable domain is DSGVTQTPKHLITATGQRVTLRCSPRSGDLSVYWYQQSLDQGLQFLIQYYNGEERAKGNILERFSAQQFPDLHSELNLSSLELGDSALYFCASSVEGGNSDTQYFGPGTRLTVL.

This clonotype was counted between two and nine times. The chain has TRBV7-8 and TRBJ2-3, with a tentative D call TRBD2 (7 bases). In germline, CDR1 is SGHVS, CDR2 FQNEAQ. CDR3 length equals 13 residues. The V end was cut by 7 bases, the J end by 1 base, with 9 bases between. The chain's CDR3 is CASMRGRTDTQYF. Here the CDR3 DNA reads TGTGCCAGCATGCGGGGGCGCACAGATACGCAGTATTTT.

This chain links TRBV27 with TRBJ2-5, with TRBD2 matching over 11 bases. The CDR3 runs to 16 residues. V lost 4 bases, J lost 5 bases, and 9 bases stayed unmatched. Germline values: CDR1 MNHEY, CDR2 SMNVEV (reference sequence). The CDR3 spells CASSSTLAGDVETQYF. CDR3 in DNA: TGTGCCAGCAGTTCCACACTAGCGGGAGATGTCGAGACCCAGTACTTC.

The chain combines TRBV6-1 with TRBJ2-5; D tentatively reads TRBD1 or TRBD2 (5 bases each). Trimming pared 2 bases from V and 5 bases from J, leaving 6 bases between. Germline CDR1 is MNHNS and CDR2 is SASEGT. There are 12 residues in the CDR3. CDR3 DNA sequence: TGTGCCAGCAGTGAATGGGGGGAGACCCAGTACTTC. Translated, it gives CASSEWGETQYF.

A single count supports this clonotype. This chain uses TRBV11-2 with TRBJ1-4; D unresolved. The germline V and J ends were trimmed by 5 bases and 7 bases, with 14 bases remaining between them. CDR3 length equals 14 residues. Looked up from germline, CDR1 is SGHAT and CDR2 is FQNNGV. CDR3 DNA: TGTGCCAGCAGCCCGGCTAGGCAGCGTGAAAAACTGTTTTTT. Protein product: CASSPARQREKLFF.

Here the CDR3 reads CASSLGVEETQYF. In DNA, the CDR3 is TGTGCCAGCAGTTTGGGGGTAGAGGAGACCCAGTACTTC. The rearrangement joins TRBV28 to TRBJ2-5; the D call may be TRBD1 or TRBD2 (5 bases each). The CDR3 extends over 13 amino acids. Germline V CDR1 and CDR2: MDHEN, SYDVKM. Between the trimmed V and J ends, which lost 3 bases and 5 bases, there was a span of 10 bases.

The chain links TRBV18 to TRBJ1-6; TRBD1 matches at 11 bases. Germline V gene data show CDR1 as KGHSH and CDR2 as LQKENI. The J segment lost 8 bases and the V segment lost 3 bases, leaving 0 bases of the junction unmatched. The CDR3 has 14 residues. DNA for the CDR3: TGTGCCAGCTCACCGGACAGGGGGCATTCACCCCTCCACTTT. Its translation: CASSPDRGHSPLHF.

This rearrangement joins TRBV14 to TRBJ2-1; the D is unclear. Germline V gives CDR1 SGHDN, CDR2 FVKESK. Trimming took 0 bases from V and 4 from J, leaving 7 bases between them. The CDR3 has 14 amino acids. The CDR3 is CASSQDLVYNEQFF. CDR3 DNA: TGTGCCAGCAGCCAAGATCTAGTTTACAATGAGCAGTTCTTC.

This chain joins TRBV28 and TRBJ2-3; unclear D gene. The germline gives CDR1 MDHEN, CDR2 SYDVKM. Trimming pared 2 bases from V and 4 bases from J, leaving 10 bases between. The CDR3 sequence is 14 residues long. The CDR3 loop reads CASSLTGRSDTQYF. The DNA of the CDR3 is TGTGCCAGCAGTTTAACCGGGCGGTCAGATACGCAGTATTTT.

J is TRBJ1-1 and V is TRBV12-3 or TRBV12-4, with D hard to call. The CDR3 is 13 amino acids. Trimming took off 0 bases at V and 5 bases at J, with 7 bases between the two ends. The CDR3 sequence is CASSLARVTEAFF. The CDR3 bases are TGTGCCAGCAGTTTAGCCCGGGTAACTGAAGCTTTCTTT.

This clonotype came up a few times. The chain carries TRBV4-3 and TRBJ2-5; D tentatively fits TRBD1 or TRBD2 (6 bases each). Gene TRBJ2-1 matches the end of the DNA better, so the J call may be wrong. The CDR3 length is 14 residues. Germline assignment: CDR1 LGHNA and CDR2 YSLEER. The CDR3 sequence: CASSPRLGGNEQFF. Written as DNA, the CDR3 is TGCGCCAGCAGCCCCAGACTAGGGGGCAATGAGCAGTTCTTC.

This clonotype has just a few counts. CDR3 amino acids: CAWSGGRGEDTQYF. The DNA of the CDR3 is TGTGCCTGGAGTGGAGGCAGGGGAGAAGATACGCAGTATTTT. V usage is TRBV30 and J usage is TRBJ2-3, with a possible D match to TRBD1 (6 bases). Trimming removed 1 base at V and 5 bases at J, with 13 bases between. CDR3 length: 14 residues. Per germline, CDR1 GTSNPN and CDR2 SVGIG (reference sequence).